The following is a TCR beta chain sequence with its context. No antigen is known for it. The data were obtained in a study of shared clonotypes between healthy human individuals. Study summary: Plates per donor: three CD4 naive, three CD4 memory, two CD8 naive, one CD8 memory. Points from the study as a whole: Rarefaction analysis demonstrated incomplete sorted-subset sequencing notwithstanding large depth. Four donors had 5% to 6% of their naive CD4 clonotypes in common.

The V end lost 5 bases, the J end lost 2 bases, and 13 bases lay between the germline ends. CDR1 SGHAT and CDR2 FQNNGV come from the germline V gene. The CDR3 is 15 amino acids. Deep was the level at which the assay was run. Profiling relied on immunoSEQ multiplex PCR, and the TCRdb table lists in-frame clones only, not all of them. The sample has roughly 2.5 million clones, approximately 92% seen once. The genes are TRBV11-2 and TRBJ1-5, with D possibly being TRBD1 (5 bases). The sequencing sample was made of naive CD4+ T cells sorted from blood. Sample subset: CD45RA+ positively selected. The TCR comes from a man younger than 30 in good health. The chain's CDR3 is CASSAQGRGNQPQHF. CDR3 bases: TGTGCCAGCAGCGCGCAGGGCAGGGGCAATCAGCCCCAGCATTTT. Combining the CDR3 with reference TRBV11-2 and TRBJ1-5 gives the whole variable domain EAGVAQSPRYKIIEKRQSVAFWCNPISGHATLYWYQQILGQGPKLLIQFQNNGVVDDSQLPKDRFSAERLKGVDSTLKIQPAKLEDSAVYLCASSAQGRGNQPQHFGDGTRLSIL.